This T cell receptor beta chain was profiled in a study of T cell repertoires in cytomegalovirus infection. Overall study: Public signatures in TCR beta pointed to CMV infection and matching HLA type.

CDR1 LGHNT and CDR2 FRNRAP come from the germline V gene. The CDR3 spans 14 residues. The V end lost 0 bases, the J end lost 5 bases, and 8 bases lay between the germline ends. About this clonotype itself: Its antigen is undetermined.

One entry per CDR3 protein results from TCRdb running MiXCR on the reads. The sample lists 80,000 or so distinct CDR3 sequences; more than 20% were seen once. The chain recombines TRBV12-5 with TRBJ2-1, with D unresolved. The sequence was collected from a human donor in good health (CMV status not recorded). Some clones in this sample may be carry-over from other donors' samples. This specimen consisted of CD8+ T cells from cultured PBMCs, obtained from culture after CMV antigen stimulation. The CDR3 DNA is TGTGCTAGTGGTTTGGTATCCCGGGACAATGAGCAGTTCTTC. Translation gives CASGLVSRDNEQFF. Drawing the rest from reference TRBV12-5 and TRBJ2-1, the complete variable domain is DARVTQTPRHKVTEMGQEVTMRCQPILGHNTVFWYRQTMMQGLELLAYFRNRAPLDDSGMPKDRFSAEMPDATLATLKIQPSEPRDSAVYFCASGLVSRDNEQFFGPGTRLTVL.